A selection of T cell receptor beta chains follows, all from one sample in a study of CD8 T cells in ankylosing spondylitis. TCRdb redid the calling of the 5' RACE reads with MiXCR, one entry per CDR3 protein. The repertoire has over 100,000 distinct CDR3 sequences, 10% to 12% of them found once; the top ten carry less than 5%. The sequenced sample was blood, either unsorted or a sorted T cell fraction (not recorded which). These TCRs come from a female donor with ankylosing spondylitis or in good health (not recorded which). The CDR3 runs from the conserved cysteine through the conserved F or W. The D gene is left open where the match is weak. The size of a clone is reported for some rows only, either as once, few or many, or as a class for expanded clones.

TRBD2,TRBV24-1,many,TRBJ2-3,CATSDKDGGWRAGEWNTQYF,TGTGCCACCAGTGACAAAGACGGGGGCTGGAGAGCGGGAGAGTGGAATACGCAGTATTTT
-,TRBV7-2,many,TRBJ1-2,CASSPGTDYGYTF,TGTGCCAGCAGCCCCGGGACTGACTATGGCTACACCTTC
TRBD1,TRBV12-3/TRBV12-4,many,TRBJ1-1,CASSPRQGPTEAFF,TGTGCCAGCAGTCCGCGACAGGGACCAACCGAAGCTTTCTTT
-,TRBV12-3/TRBV12-4,few,TRBJ1-2,CASSFVGRGLGGYTF,TGTGCCAGCAGTTTTGTAGGTAGAGGGTTAGGTGGCTACACCTTC
TRBD1,TRBV3-1,few,TRBJ2-5,CASNPGQGWTQYF,TGTGCCAGCAACCCGGGACAGGGGTGGACCCAGTACTTC
TRBD2,TRBV12-3/TRBV12-4,many,TRBJ2-1,CASSPLAGGDNEQFF,TGTGCCAGCAGTCCTCTAGCGGGGGGAGACAATGAGCAGTTCTTC
TRBD1,TRBV29-1,many,TRBJ1-2,CSVVPINQGGWDYGYTF,TGCAGCGTTGTCCCGATCAACCAAGGGGGCTGGGACTATGGCTACACCTTC
-,TRBV18,-,TRBJ1-2,CASSPPSDGHHYTF,TGTGCCAGCTCACCACCTTCGGATGGACACCACTACACCTTC
-,TRBV28,-,TRBJ2-7,CASSPPASTQTYEQYF,TGTGCCAGCAGCCCACCCGCTAGCACCCAAACCTACGAGCAGTACTTC
-,TRBV20-1,many,TRBJ2-5,CSARARGAGETQYF,TGCAGTGCTAGAGCGCGAGGGGCAGGAGAGACCCAGTACTTC
-,TRBV5-1,many,TRBJ2-7,CASKGTESSYEQYF,TGCGCCAGCAAAGGGACTGAGAGCTCCTACGAGCAGTACTTC
TRBD1,TRBV18,many,TRBJ2-2,CASSTGTGFTGELFF,TGTGCCAGCTCGACCGGGACAGGTTTCACCGGGGAGCTGTTTTTT
-,TRBV14,many,TRBJ2-1,CASSPSSVYNEQFF,TGTGCCAGCAGCCCGAGCTCTGTCTACAATGAGCAGTTCTTC
TRBD2,TRBV12-3/TRBV12-4,many,TRBJ2-7,CASSPPLAGSYEQYF,TGTGCCAGCAGTCCCCCTTTAGCGGGCTCCTACGAGCAGTACTTC
-,TRBV29-1,many,TRBJ2-1,CSVFGSPLSSYNEQFF,TGCAGCGTTTTTGGTTCTCCTTTGAGCTCCTACAATGAGCAGTTCTTC
-,TRBV28,-,TRBJ1-6,CVSNLPHRVRSPLHF,TGTGTCAGCAACCTCCCCCACAGGGTACGATCACCCCTCCACTTT
-,TRBV20-1,-,TRBJ2-1,CSARDRSPRRDEQFF,TGCAGTGCTAGAGATCGTAGTCCACGGCGGGATGAGCAGTTCTTC
-,TRBV29-1,many,TRBJ1-1,CSVTFGGSGTEAFF,TGCAGCGTTACGTTCGGGGGGTCGGGCACTGAAGCTTTCTTT